The subject of this entry is one T cell receptor beta chain. These data originate in a study of blood T cell repertoires in COVID-19. Per the germline V gene, CDR1 is MNHEY and CDR2 is SVGEGT. The CDR3 spans 13 residues. Trimming left V 2 bases short and J 8 bases short, with 10 bases between. Repertoires were generated with immunoSEQ multiplex PCR, while TCRdb's copy carries only in-frame clones and drops some. This sample carries about half a million clones, 80% to 90% of them seen once, and the ten largest clones take approximately 3%. This chain joins TRBV6-2 or TRBV6-3 and TRBJ2-1, with D tentatively TRBD2 (5 bases). Sample: peripheral blood. The TCR originated in a human donor in a cohort sampled during active COVID-19. The CDR3: CASSYLPRDEQFF. CDR3 DNA: TGTGCCAGCAGTTACCTACCGAGGGATGAGCAGTTCTTC.